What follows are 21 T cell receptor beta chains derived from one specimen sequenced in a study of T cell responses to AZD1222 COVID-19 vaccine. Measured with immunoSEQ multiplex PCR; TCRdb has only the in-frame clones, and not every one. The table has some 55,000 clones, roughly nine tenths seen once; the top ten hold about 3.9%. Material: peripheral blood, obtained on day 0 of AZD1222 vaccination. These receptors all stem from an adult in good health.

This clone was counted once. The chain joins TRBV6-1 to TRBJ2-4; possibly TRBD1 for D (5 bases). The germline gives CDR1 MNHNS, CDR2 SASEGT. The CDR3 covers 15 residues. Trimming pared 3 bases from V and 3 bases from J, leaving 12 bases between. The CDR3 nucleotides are TGTGCCAGCAGTGACGGTGCAGGGTTCAAAAACATTCAGTACTTC. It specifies CASSDGAGFKNIQYF.

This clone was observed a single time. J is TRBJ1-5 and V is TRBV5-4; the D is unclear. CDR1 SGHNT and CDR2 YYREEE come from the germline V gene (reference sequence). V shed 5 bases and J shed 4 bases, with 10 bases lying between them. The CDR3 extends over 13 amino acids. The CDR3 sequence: CASSDGGNQPQHF. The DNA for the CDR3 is TGTGCCAGCAGTGACGGCGGGAATCAGCCCCAGCATTTT.

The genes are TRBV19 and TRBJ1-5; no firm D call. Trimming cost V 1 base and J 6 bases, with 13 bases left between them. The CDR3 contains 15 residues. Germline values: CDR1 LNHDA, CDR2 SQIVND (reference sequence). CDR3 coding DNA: TGTGCCAGTAGTATAGTTGGGAAGGGCAGTCAGCCCCAGCATTTT. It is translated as CASSIVGKGSQPQHF.

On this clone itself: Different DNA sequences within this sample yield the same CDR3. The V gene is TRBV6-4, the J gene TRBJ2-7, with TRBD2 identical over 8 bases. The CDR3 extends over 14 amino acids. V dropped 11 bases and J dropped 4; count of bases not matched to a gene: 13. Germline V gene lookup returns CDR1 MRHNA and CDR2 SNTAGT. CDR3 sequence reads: CARGGVRFYYEQYF. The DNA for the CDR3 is TGTGCCCGGGGGGGGGTAAGGTTCTATTACGAGCAGTACTTC.

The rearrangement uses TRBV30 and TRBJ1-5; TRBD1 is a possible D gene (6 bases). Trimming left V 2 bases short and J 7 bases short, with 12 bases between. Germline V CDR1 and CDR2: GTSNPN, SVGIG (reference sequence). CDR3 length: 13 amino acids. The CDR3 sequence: CAWSLGGGQPQHF. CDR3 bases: TGTGCCTGGAGTTTGGGGGGCGGGCAGCCCCAGCATTTT. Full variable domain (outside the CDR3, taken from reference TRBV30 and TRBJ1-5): SQTIHQWPATLVQPVGSPLSLECTVEGTSNPNLYWYRQAAGRGLQLLFYSVGIGQISSEVPQNLSASRPQDRQFILSSKKLLLSDSGFYLCAWSLGGGQPQHFGDGTRLSIL.

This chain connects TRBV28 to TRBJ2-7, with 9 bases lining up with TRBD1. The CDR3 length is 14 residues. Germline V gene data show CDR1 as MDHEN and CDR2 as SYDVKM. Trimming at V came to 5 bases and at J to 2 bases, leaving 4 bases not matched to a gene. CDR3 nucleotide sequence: TGTGCCAGCAGTGGGACAGGGATGGCCTACGAGCAGTACTTC. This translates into CASSGTGMAYEQYF.

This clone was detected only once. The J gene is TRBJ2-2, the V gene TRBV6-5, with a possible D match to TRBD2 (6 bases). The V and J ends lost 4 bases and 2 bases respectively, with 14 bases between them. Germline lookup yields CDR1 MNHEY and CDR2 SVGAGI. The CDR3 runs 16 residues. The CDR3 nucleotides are TGTGCCAGCAGTTCCGGAGGAGGGCCCAACACCGGGGAGCTGTTTTTT. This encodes CASSSGGGPNTGELFF.

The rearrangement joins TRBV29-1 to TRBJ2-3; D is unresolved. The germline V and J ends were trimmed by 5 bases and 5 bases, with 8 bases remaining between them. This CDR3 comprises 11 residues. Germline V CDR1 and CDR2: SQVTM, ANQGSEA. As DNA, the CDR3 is TGCAGCGTTCTTATTAGAGATACGCAGTATTTT. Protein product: CSVLIRDTQYF.

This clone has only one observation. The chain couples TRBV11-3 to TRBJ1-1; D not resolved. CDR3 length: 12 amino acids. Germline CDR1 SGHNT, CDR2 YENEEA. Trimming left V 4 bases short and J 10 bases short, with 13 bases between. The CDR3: CASSSHDGGAFF. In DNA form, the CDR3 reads TGTGCCAGCAGCTCGCACGACGGCGGAGCTTTCTTT.

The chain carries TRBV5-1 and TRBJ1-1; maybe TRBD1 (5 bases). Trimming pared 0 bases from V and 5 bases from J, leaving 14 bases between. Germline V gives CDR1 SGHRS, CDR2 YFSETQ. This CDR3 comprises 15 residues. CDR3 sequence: CASSLESTVGTEAFF. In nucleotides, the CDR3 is TGCGCCAGCAGCTTGGAATCGACAGTCGGTACTGAAGCTTTCTTT.

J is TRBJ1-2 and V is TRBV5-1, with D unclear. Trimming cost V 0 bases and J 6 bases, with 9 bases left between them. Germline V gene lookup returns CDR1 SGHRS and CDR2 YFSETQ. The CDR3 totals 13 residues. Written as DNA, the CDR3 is TGCGCCAGCAGCTTGGGAGGATCCGATGGCTACACCTTC. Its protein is CASSLGGSDGYTF.

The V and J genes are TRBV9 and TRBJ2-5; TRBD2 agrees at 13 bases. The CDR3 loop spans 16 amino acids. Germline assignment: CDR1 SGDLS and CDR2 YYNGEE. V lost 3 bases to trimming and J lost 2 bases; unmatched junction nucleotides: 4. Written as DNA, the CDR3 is TGTGCCAGCAGCGGGAGACTAGCGGGGGGACAAGAGACCCAGTACTTC. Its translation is CASSGRLAGGQETQYF.

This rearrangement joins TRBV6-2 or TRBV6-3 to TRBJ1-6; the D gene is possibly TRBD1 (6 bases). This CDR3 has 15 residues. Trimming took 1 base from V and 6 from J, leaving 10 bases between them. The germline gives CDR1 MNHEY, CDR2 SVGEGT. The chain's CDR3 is CASSYYGTSNSPLHF. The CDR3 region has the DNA TGTGCCAGCAGTTACTACGGGACATCTAATTCACCCCTCCACTTT.

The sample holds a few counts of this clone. The CDR3 protein is CASSLSGTSFEEGYTF. The CDR3 region has the DNA TGTGCCAGCAGCTTATCCGGGACCTCCTTCGAAGAGGGCTACACCTTC. The gene calls are TRBV7-2 and TRBJ1-2; perhaps TRBD1 as D (5 bases). V lost 2 bases to trimming and J lost 8 bases, with 21 bases between them. Germline V CDR1 and CDR2: SGHTA, FQGNSA. The CDR3 loop spans 16 amino acids.

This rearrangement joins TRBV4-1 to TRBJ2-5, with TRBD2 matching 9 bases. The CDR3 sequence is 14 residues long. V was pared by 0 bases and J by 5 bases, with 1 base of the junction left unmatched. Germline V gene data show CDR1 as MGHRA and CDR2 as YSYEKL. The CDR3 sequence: CASSQDGLAETQYF. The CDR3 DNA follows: TGCGCCAGCAGCCAAGATGGACTAGCGGAGACCCAGTACTTC.

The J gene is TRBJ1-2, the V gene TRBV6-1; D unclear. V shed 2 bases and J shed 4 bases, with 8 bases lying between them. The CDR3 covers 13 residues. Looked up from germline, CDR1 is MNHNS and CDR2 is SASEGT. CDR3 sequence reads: CASSEPESYGYTF. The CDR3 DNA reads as TGTGCCAGCAGTGAACCAGAGAGCTATGGCTACACCTTC.

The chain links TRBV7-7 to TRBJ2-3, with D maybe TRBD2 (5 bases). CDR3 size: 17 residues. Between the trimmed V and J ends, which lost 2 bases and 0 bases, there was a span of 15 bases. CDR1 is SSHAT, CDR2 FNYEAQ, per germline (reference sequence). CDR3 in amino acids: CASSLKVDYLSTDTQYF. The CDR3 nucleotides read TGTGCCAGCAGCTTAAAGGTAGACTACTTAAGCACAGATACGCAGTATTTT.

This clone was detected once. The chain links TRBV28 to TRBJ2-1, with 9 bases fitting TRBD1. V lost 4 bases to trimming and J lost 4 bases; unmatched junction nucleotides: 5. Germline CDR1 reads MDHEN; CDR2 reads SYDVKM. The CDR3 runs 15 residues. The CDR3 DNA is TGTGCCAGCAGTTCACAGGGGGCCGGTTACAATGAGCAGTTCTTC. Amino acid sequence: CASSSQGAGYNEQFF.

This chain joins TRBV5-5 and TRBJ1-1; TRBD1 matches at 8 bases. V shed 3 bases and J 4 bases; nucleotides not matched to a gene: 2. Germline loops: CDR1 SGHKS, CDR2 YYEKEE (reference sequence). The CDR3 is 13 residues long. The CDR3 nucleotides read TGTGCCAGCAGCTGGACAGGGACCACTGAAGCTTTCTTT. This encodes CASSWTGTTEAFF. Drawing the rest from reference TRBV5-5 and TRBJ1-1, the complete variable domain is DAGVTQSPTHLIKTRGQQVTLRCSPISGHKSVSWYQQVLGQGPQFIFQYYEKEERGRGNFPDRFSARQFPNYSSELNVNALLLGDSALYLCASSWTGTTEAFFGQGTRLTVV.

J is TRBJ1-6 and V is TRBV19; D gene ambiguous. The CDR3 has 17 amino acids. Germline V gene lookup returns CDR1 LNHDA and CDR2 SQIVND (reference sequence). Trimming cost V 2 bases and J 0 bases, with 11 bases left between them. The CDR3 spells CASSILARRSYNSPLHF. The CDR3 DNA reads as TGTGCCAGTAGTATATTGGCCAGACGCTCCTATAATTCACCCCTCCACTTT.

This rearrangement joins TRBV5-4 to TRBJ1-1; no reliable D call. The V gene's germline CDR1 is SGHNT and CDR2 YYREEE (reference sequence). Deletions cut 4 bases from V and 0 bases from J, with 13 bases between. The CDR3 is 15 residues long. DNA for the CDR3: TGTGCCAGCAGCGGAGGGATTGGAGTGAACACTGAAGCTTTCTTT. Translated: CASSGGIGVNTEAFF.